A selection of T cell receptor beta chains follows, all from one sample in a study of CD8 T cells in Susac syndrome. TCRdb processed the immunoSEQ multiplex PCR reads anew with MiXCR; each CDR3 protein has one entry. The table shows more than 100,000 distinct CDR3 sequences, with 80% occurring only once. Sequences were obtained from CD8+ T cells from PBMCs. The receptors stem from a human donor with multiple sclerosis. Each CDR3 is given with its conserved first and last residue. The order of the fields is CDR3 DNA, CDR3 protein, D gene, J gene, V gene, clone size. D genes are given only for firm matches. The size of a clone is reported for some rows only, either as once, few or many, or as a class for expanded clones.

CDR3 DNA: TGTGCCAGCAGCTTAGTCGGGGGGCAGGAGCAGTACTTC; CDR3 protein: CASSLVGGQEQYF; D gene: NA; J gene: TRBJ2-7; V gene: TRBV7-9; clone size: few
CDR3 DNA: TGTGCCAGCAGCTTAAGAACTACGAAGGACAGCGAGGCCTACAATGAGCAGTTCTTC; CDR3 protein: CASSLRTTKDSEAYNEQFF; D gene: NA; J gene: TRBJ2-1; V gene: TRBV11-2; clone size: few
CDR3 DNA: TGTGCCAGCATTGATGACAGGGGAACTAATGAAAAACTGTTTTTT; CDR3 protein: CASIDDRGTNEKLFF; D gene: TRBD1; J gene: TRBJ1-4; V gene: TRBV12-3/TRBV12-4; clone size: NA
CDR3 DNA: TGTGCCAGCAGCCTCCTTGGGACGGAGGCCTACGAGCAGTACTTC; CDR3 protein: CASSLLGTEAYEQYF; D gene: NA; J gene: TRBJ2-7; V gene: TRBV5-6; clone size: few
CDR3 DNA: TGTGCCAGCAGTGAATTCATAAATTCACCCCTCCACTTT; CDR3 protein: CASSEFINSPLHF; D gene: NA; J gene: TRBJ1-6; V gene: TRBV25-1; clone size: NA
CDR3 DNA: TGTGCCTGGACTAGACTAGGAGGCGATGAGCAGTTCTTC; CDR3 protein: CAWTRLGGDEQFF; D gene: NA; J gene: TRBJ2-1; V gene: TRBV30; clone size: NA
CDR3 DNA: TGTGCCAGCAGTGTACCGGTGGGACTCAATGAGCAGTTCTTC; CDR3 protein: CASSVPVGLNEQFF; D gene: NA; J gene: TRBJ2-1; V gene: TRBV2; clone size: NA
CDR3 DNA: TGTGCCAGCAGCTTACAGGGAATATCCTACGAGCAGTACTTC; CDR3 protein: CASSLQGISYEQYF; D gene: NA; J gene: TRBJ2-7; V gene: TRBV6-6; clone size: NA
CDR3 DNA: TGCGCCAGCAGCCAAGGGGTTGGAGCGAACTATGGCTACACCTTC; CDR3 protein: CASSQGVGANYGYTF; D gene: NA; J gene: TRBJ1-2; V gene: TRBV4-1; clone size: NA
CDR3 DNA: TGTGCCAGCAGTTCTCAGGGGGGCAACACTGAAGCTTTCTTT; CDR3 protein: CASSSQGGNTEAFF; D gene: TRBD1; J gene: TRBJ1-1; V gene: TRBV27; clone size: NA
CDR3 DNA: TGTGCCAGCAGCTTAGTTGTAGCGGGCAGCTACAATGAGCAGTTCTTC; CDR3 protein: CASSLVVAGSYNEQFF; D gene: TRBD2; J gene: TRBJ2-1; V gene: TRBV7-9; clone size: NA
CDR3 DNA: TGTGCCAGCAGCCATACTAGCGGGAGACCTAATGAGCAGTTCTTC; CDR3 protein: CASSHTSGRPNEQFF; D gene: TRBD2; J gene: TRBJ2-1; V gene: TRBV7-8; clone size: once
CDR3 DNA: TGTGCCAGCAACTCGATGGCCGGCTCCTACGAGCAGTACTTC; CDR3 protein: CASNSMAGSYEQYF; D gene: NA; J gene: TRBJ2-7; V gene: TRBV7-8; clone size: NA
CDR3 DNA: TGTGCCAGCAGCCCGACTCGGACAGGGGGGAGTGGGCAGTACTTC; CDR3 protein: CASSPTRTGGSGQYF; D gene: TRBD1; J gene: TRBJ2-7; V gene: TRBV7-8; clone size: NA
CDR3 DNA: TGTGCCAGTAGTATGATGGAAGGGGATCCCTATGGCTACACCTTC; CDR3 protein: CASSMMEGDPYGYTF; D gene: NA; J gene: TRBJ1-2; V gene: TRBV19; clone size: NA
CDR3 DNA: TGCAGTGCCGTAGCAGGACAGGGGAGAGCATACTATGGCTACACCTTC; CDR3 protein: CSAVAGQGRAYYGYTF; D gene: TRBD1; J gene: TRBJ1-2; V gene: TRBV20-1; clone size: NA
CDR3 DNA: TGTGCCAGCAGCACCCCGGTCGAGACTAATGAAAAACTGTTTTTT; CDR3 protein: CASSTPVETNEKLFF; D gene: NA; J gene: TRBJ1-4; V gene: TRBV7-9; clone size: NA
CDR3 DNA: TGTGCTAGTGGTTTGGGGAGCGGGAATGAGCAGTTCTTC; CDR3 protein: CASGLGSGNEQFF; D gene: NA; J gene: TRBJ2-1; V gene: TRBV12-5; clone size: once
CDR3 DNA: TGTGCCAGCAGCCTTACCGGGACAGTAAACACCGGGGAGCTGTTTTTT; CDR3 protein: CASSLTGTVNTGELFF; D gene: TRBD1; J gene: TRBJ2-2; V gene: TRBV7-9; clone size: NA
CDR3 DNA: TGTGCCAGCAGTTACCTTCGGGCCTACGAGCAGTACTTC; CDR3 protein: CASSYLRAYEQYF; D gene: NA; J gene: TRBJ2-7; V gene: TRBV6-2/TRBV6-3; clone size: few
CDR3 DNA: TGTGCCAGCAGTTTAATGTTCGGGGAACAGCCCCAGCATTTT; CDR3 protein: CASSLMFGEQPQHF; D gene: NA; J gene: TRBJ1-5; V gene: TRBV28; clone size: NA
CDR3 DNA: TGTGCCAGCAGTTTTTTATTAGGAGCCGATACGCAGTATTTT; CDR3 protein: CASSFLLGADTQYF; D gene: NA; J gene: TRBJ2-3; V gene: TRBV6-1; clone size: NA
CDR3 DNA: TGCAGTGCTAGAGTTAATTTCGGTGGGGATCAAGATACGCAGTATTTT; CDR3 protein: CSARVNFGGDQDTQYF; D gene: NA; J gene: TRBJ2-3; V gene: TRBV20-1; clone size: NA
CDR3 DNA: TGTGCCAGCAGTTTTGAAGACCAGCCCCAGCATTTT; CDR3 protein: CASSFEDQPQHF; D gene: NA; J gene: TRBJ1-5; V gene: TRBV28; clone size: once
CDR3 DNA: TGTGCCAGCAGTTACGTGGGACAGGGCGCCGAGACCCAGTACTTC; CDR3 protein: CASSYVGQGAETQYF; D gene: TRBD1; J gene: TRBJ2-5; V gene: TRBV6-2/TRBV6-3; clone size: NA